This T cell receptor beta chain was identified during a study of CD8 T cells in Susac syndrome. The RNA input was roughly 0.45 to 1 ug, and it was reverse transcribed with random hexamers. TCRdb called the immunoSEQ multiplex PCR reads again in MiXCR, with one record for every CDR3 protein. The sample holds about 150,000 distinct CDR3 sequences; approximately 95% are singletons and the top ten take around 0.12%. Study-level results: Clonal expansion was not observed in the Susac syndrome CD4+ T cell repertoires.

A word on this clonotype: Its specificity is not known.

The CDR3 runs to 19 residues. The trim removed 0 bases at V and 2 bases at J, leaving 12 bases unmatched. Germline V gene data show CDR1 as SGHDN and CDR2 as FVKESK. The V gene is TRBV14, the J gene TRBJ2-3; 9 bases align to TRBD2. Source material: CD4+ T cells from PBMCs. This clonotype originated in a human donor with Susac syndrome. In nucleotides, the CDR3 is TGTGCCAGCAGCCAAGAGGAAGCGGGGGGAAGGCCAATCACAGATACGCAGTATTTT. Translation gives CASSQEEAGGRPITDTQYF.